This is a list of T cell receptor beta chains from one sample in a study of early T cells in non-severe SARS-CoV-2 infection. TCRdb ran MiXCR on the 5' RACE reads and lists one entry per CDR3 protein. This table holds more than 95,000 distinct CDR3 sequences, around 14% found once. Material: whole blood. Receptors originate from an adult who was a healthcare worker with PCR-confirmed SARS-CoV-2 infection or an uninfected control (not recorded which). Each CDR3 is given with its conserved first and last residue. The order of the fields is D gene, V gene, clone size, J gene, CDR3 protein, CDR3 DNA. D genes are given only for firm matches. Expanded clones are given a class, and other clones once, few, many or no size at all.

NA	TRBV7-8	few	TRBJ1-5	CASSLSRSNQPQHF	TGTGCCAGCAGCTTATCCCGTAGCAATCAGCCCCAGCATTTT
NA	TRBV7-8	NA	TRBJ2-1	CASSLSAGTHNEQFF	TGTGCCAGCAGCTTAAGCGCGGGCACCCACAATGAGCAGTTCTTC
NA	TRBV4-1	few	TRBJ1-2	CASSPRGNNYGYTF	TGCGCCAGCAGCCCCAGGGGAAATAACTATGGCTACACCTTC
TRBD2	TRBV6-2/TRBV6-3	NA	TRBJ2-1	CASSQPEAGVEGEQFF	TGTGCCAGCAGTCAGCCCGAAGCGGGGGTGGAGGGTGAGCAGTTCTTC
NA	TRBV6-1	few	TRBJ1-2	CASSDSGAVSYGYTF	TGTGCCAGCAGTGATTCAGGGGCGGTGAGCTATGGCTACACCTTC
NA	TRBV4-1	few	TRBJ1-2	CASSQVVSANYGYTF	TGCGCCAGCAGCCAAGTTGTCAGCGCAAACTATGGCTACACCTTC
NA	TRBV4-1	few	TRBJ2-1	CASSQDSSGSYNEQFF	TGCGCCAGCAGCCAAGATAGCAGCGGCTCCTACAATGAGCAGTTCTTC
TRBD2	TRBV29-1	NA	TRBJ2-5	CSVPGLAGEQETQYF	TGCAGCGTTCCTGGACTAGCGGGGGAACAAGAGACCCAGTACTTC
NA	TRBV6-1	many	TRBJ2-3	CASTGNLRLTDTQYF	TGTGCCAGCACCGGGAATTTGAGATTGACAGATACGCAGTATTTT
NA	TRBV30	NA	TRBJ1-1	CAWNPWAHTEAFF	TGTGCCTGGAACCCCTGGGCACACACTGAAGCTTTCTTT
TRBD1	TRBV6-2/TRBV6-3	NA	TRBJ2-7	CASSLTGIDYEQYF	TGTGCCAGCAGCCTGACAGGGATCGACTACGAGCAGTACTTC